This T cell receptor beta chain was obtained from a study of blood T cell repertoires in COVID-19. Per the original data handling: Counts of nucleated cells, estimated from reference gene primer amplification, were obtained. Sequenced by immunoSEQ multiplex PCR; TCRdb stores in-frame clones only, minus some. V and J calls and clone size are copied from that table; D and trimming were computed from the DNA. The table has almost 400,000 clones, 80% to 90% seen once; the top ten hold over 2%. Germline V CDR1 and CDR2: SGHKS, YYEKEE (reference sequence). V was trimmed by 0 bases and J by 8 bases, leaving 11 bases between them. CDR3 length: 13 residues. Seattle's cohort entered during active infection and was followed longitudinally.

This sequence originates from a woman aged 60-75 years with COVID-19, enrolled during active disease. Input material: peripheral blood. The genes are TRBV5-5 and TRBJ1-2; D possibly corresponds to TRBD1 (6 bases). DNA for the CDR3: TGTGCCAGCAGCTTGGGGGCAGGGGAGGGCTACACCTTC. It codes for CASSLGAGEGYTF.